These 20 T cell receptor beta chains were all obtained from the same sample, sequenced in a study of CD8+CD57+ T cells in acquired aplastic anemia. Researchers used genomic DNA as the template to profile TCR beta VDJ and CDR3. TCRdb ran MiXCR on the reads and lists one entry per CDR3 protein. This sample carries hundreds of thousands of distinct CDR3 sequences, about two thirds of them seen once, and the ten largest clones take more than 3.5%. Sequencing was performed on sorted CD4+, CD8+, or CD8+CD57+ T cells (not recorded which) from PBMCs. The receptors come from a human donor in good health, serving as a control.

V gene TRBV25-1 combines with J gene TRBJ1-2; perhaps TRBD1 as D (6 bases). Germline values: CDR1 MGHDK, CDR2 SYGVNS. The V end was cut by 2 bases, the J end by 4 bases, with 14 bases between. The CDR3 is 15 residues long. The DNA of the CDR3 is TGTGCCAGCAGTGAAGGAGTGGGGGCAGGCTATGGCTACACCTTC. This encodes CASSEGVGAGYGYTF.

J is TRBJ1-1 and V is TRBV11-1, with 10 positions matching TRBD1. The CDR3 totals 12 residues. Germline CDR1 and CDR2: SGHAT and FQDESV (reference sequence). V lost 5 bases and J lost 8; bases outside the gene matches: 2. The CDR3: CASSQGQGEAFF. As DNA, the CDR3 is TGTGCCAGCAGCCAGGGACAGGGGGAAGCTTTCTTT.

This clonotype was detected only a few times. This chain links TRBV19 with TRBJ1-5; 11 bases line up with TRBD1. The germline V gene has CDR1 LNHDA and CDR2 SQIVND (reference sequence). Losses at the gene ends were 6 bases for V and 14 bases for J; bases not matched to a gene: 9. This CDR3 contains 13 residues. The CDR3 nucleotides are TGTGCCAGTAGCGGACAGGGGGCATCGGTTGAGCATTTT. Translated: CASSGQGASVEHF.

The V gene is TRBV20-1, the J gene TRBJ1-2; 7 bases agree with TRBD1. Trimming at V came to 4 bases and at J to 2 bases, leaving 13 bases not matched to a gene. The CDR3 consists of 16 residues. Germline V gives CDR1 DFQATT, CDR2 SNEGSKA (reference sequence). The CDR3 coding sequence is TGCAGTGCTAAGCGGGGGGAGACAGGGAGGAACTATGGCTACACCTTC. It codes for CSAKRGETGRNYGYTF.

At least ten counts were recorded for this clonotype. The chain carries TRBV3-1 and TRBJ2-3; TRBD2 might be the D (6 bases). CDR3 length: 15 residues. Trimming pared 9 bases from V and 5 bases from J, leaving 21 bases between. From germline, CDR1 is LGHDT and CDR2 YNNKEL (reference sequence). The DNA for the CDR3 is TGTGCCAGAGCCCAGGGACTCTCGATTGGAGATACGCAGTATTTT. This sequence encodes CARAQGLSIGDTQYF.

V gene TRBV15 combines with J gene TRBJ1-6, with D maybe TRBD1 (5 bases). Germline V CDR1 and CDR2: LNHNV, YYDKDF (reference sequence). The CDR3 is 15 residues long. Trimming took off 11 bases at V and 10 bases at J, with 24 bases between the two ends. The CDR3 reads CAGSRAGGLASPLHF. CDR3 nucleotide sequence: TGTGCCGGCTCCAGAGCGGGGGGTCTTGCATCACCCCTCCACTTT.

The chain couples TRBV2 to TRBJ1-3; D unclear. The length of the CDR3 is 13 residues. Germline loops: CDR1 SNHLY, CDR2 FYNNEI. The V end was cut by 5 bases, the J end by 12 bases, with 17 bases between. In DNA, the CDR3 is TGTGCCAGCAGTTTACGTCTTGGCTACAGCATATATTTT. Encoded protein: CASSLRLGYSIYF.

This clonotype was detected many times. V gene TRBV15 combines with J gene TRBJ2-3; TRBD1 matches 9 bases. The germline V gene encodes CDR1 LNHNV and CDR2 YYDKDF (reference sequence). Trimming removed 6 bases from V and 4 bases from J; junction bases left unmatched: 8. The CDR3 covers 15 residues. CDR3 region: CATRPGQGSADTQYF. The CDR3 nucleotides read TGTGCCACCAGGCCGGGACAGGGTTCAGCAGATACGCAGTATTTT.

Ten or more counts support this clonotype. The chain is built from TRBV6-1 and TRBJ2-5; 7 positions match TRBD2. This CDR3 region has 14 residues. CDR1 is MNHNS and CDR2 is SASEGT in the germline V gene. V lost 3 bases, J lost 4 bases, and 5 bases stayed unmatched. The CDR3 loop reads CASSDAGVGETQYF. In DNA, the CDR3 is TGTGCCAGCAGTGACGCGGGGGTGGGAGAGACCCAGTACTTC.

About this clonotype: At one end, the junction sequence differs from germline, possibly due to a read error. The CDR3 spells CASSSRGGSSPYF. The CDR3 DNA follows: TGTGCCAGCAGCTCTAGGGGAGGCTCTAGCCCGTATTTC. The chain combines TRBV5-1 with TRBJ2-7, with D possibly being TRBD2 (6 bases). The CDR3 sequence is 13 residues long. Germline CDR1 reads SGHRS; CDR2 reads YFSETQ.

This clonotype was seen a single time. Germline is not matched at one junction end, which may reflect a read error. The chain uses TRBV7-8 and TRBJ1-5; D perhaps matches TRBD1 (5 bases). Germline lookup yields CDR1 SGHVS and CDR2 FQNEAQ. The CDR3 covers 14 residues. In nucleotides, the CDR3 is TGTGCCAGCAGCTTAGCGGTTCGGGACTTCCAAGAGACTTTT. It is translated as CASSLAVRDFQETF.

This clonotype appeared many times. DNA of the CDR3: TGTGCCAGCAGTGGGTCAGGGTTTAATGAAAAACTGTTTTTT. This encodes CASSGSGFNEKLFF. This chain uses TRBV6-1 with TRBJ1-4, with a tentative D call TRBD1 (5 bases). V was clipped by 4 bases and J by 4 bases, with 10 bases between them. Germline assignment: CDR1 MNHNS and CDR2 SASEGT. The CDR3 extends over 14 amino acids.

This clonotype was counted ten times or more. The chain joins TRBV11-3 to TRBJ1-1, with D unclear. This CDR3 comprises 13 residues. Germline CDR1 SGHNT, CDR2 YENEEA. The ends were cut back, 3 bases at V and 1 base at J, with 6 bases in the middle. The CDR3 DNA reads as TGTGCCAGCAGCTTTAAACAGAACACTGAAGCTTTCTTT. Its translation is CASSFKQNTEAFF.

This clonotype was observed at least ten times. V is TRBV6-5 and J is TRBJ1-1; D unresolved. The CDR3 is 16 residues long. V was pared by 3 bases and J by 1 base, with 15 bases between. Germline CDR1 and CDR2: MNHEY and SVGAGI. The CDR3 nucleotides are TGTGCCAGCAGTTATCGGGAGGGCCGCCCGAACACTGAAGCTTTCTTT. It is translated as CASSYREGRPNTEAFF.

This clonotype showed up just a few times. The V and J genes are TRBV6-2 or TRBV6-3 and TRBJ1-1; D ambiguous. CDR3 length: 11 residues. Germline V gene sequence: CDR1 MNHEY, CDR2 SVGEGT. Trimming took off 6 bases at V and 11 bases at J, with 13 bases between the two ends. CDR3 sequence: CASRTQLEAFF. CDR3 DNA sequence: TGTGCCAGCAGGACTCAATTAGAGGCTTTCTTT.

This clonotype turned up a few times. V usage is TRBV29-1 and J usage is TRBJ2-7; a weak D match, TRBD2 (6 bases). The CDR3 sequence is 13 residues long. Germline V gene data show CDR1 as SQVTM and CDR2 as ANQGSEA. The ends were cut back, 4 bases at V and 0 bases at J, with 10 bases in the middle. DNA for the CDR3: TGCAGCGTTGGCGGGATGGGCTCCTACGAGCAGTACTTC. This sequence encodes CSVGGMGSYEQYF.

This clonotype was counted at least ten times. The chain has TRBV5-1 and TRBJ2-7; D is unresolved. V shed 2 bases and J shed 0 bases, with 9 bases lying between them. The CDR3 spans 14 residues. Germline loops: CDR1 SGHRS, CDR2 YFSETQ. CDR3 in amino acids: CASSFMSDSYEQYF. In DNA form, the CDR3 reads TGCGCCAGCAGCTTTATGTCTGACTCCTACGAGCAGTACTTC.

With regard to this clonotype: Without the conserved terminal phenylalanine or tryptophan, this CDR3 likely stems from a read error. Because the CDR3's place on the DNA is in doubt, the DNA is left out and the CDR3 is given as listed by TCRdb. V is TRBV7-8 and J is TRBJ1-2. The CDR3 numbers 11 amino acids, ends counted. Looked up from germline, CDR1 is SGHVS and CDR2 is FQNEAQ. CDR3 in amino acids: CASTLRTGYTL.

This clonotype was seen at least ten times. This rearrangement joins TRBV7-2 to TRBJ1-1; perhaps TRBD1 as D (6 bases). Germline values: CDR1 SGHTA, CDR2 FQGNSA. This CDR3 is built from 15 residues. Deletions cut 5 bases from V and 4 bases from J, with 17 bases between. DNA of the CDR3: TGTGCCAGCAGCCACATCCCAGGGGCGGTCACTGAAGCTTTCTTT. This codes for CASSHIPGAVTEAFF.

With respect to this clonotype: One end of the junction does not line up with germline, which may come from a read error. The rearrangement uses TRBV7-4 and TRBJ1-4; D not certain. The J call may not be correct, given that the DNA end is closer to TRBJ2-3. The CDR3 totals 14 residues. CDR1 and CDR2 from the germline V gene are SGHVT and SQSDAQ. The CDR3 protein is CANSNVPALYKQYF. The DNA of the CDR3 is TGTGCCAACAGCAACGTGCCGGCGCTCTACAAGCAGTATTTT.